This T cell receptor (beta chain) was captured in a study of cytomegalovirus exposure and HLA in healthy donors. Study-wide results and limits: Among donors in an Asian-associated ancestry cluster, a later analysis reportedly found fewer N-insertions than the roughly 730-donor mean.

This clone showed up just once. What it binds is unknown. The PCR made use of 60 Vbeta and 13 Jbeta primers. Per the original methods: Later reanalysis found around 84 million unique TCR beta chains, 10 million to 14 million of them shared. TCRdb's table, derived via immunoSEQ multiplex PCR, lists solely in-frame clones and lacks some. That table supplies the V and J calls and clone size; D and trimming were determined from the DNA. In the table there are about 120,000 clones, 80% of which are singletons. Germline lookup yields CDR1 MDHEN and CDR2 SYDVKM. Trimming stripped 0 bases from V and 10 bases from J, with 21 bases between. The CDR3 covers 16 residues.

The sample comprised PBMCs. The gene calls are TRBV28 and TRBJ1-2, with D hard to call. The TCR originated in a man aged 30 to 45 in good health and CMV-seropositive. Here the CDR3 reads CASSLWTIRRSMDYTF. The CDR3 bases are TGTGCCAGCAGTTTATGGACCATAAGGAGATCTATGGACTACACCTTC.